The T cell receptor beta chain described here comes from a study of spatial heterogeneity in lung cancer. At the level of the study: Strong correlation was found between tumor-region TCR transcript counts and a T cell module score from matched bulk RNA-seq.

Whole-study findings and limits: Mutation counts in tumors were tracked by counts of expanded intratumoral alpha and beta TCRs.

For this clonotype: No antigen is known for it. Found in a library prepared for alpha chains, this beta chain is an off-target read, and its abundance has little meaning.

Time point in this sample: sample taken at primary tumor resection. Untreated early-stage non-small cell lung cancer patients, about 70 in total, were the donors. The authors sequenced whole RNA from tumor, nontumor lung or frozen PBMC without sorting. A unique molecular identifier was carried by every single TCR cDNA molecule. Each CDR3 protein gets one entry after TCRdb re-called the 5' RACE reads with MiXCR. This table holds about 180 distinct CDR3 sequences, 43% found once. The receptor was isolated from a female donor with early-stage non-small cell lung cancer. This specimen was lung tumor tissue, taken at surgery.

CDR3: CASSPRSAGELFF. The DNA for the CDR3 is TGTGCCAGCAGCCCCCGCTCGGCCGGGGAGCTGTTTTTT. This sequence joins TRBV7-9 and TRBJ2-2, with D unresolved. The germline CDR1 and CDR2 sequences are SEHNR and FQNEAQ (reference sequence). This CDR3 has 13 residues. Trimming cost V 5 bases and J 6 bases, with 10 bases left between them.